The 10 T cell receptor beta chains in this list originate from one sample, sequenced in a study of blood T cell repertoires in COVID-19. Repertoires were generated with immunoSEQ multiplex PCR, while TCRdb's copy carries only in-frame clones and drops some. The sample has about 250,000 clones; 85% to 90% are singletons. Sequencing was carried out using peripheral blood. The receptors here all came from a woman aged 55-69 years with COVID-19, enrolled during active disease.

The chain has TRBV27 and TRBJ1-2; 8 bases map to TRBD1. This CDR3 spans 14 amino acids. Looked up from germline, CDR1 is MNHEY and CDR2 is SMNVEV (reference sequence). V trimming: 5 bases; J trimming: 6 bases; junction bases outside the gene matches: 8. The CDR3 sequence: CASSPRQGSHGYTF. CDR3 in DNA: TGTGCCAGCAGTCCCCGACAGGGGAGCCATGGCTACACCTTC.

This chain uses TRBV4-3 with TRBJ2-7, with D possibly being TRBD2 (6 bases). Trimming took off 0 bases at V and 3 bases at J, with 9 bases between the two ends. The CDR3 totals 14 residues. Germline V CDR1 and CDR2: LGHNA, YSLEER. The CDR3: CASSQDLGGYEQYF. DNA of the CDR3: TGCGCCAGCAGCCAAGATCTGGGGGGCTACGAGCAGTACTTC.

V usage is TRBV4-1 and J usage is TRBJ1-5; TRBD1 matches 9 bases. Losses at the gene ends were 1 base for V and 1 base for J; bases not matched to a gene: 5. Germline loops: CDR1 MGHRA, CDR2 YSYEKL. The CDR3 spans 17 residues. The CDR3 here is CASSQGSGTGSNQPQHF. CDR3 nucleotides: TGCGCCAGCAGCCAAGGTTCCGGGACAGGGAGCAATCAGCCCCAGCATTTT.

This chain connects TRBV2 to TRBJ1-2, with 7 bases aligning to TRBD1. The CDR3 has 14 amino acids. Germline V lookup: CDR1 SNHLY, CDR2 FYNNEI. With V trimmed by 6 bases and J by 0 bases, 4 bases remained unmatched. In nucleotides, the CDR3 is TGTGCCAGCAGACAGGGGATATCTAACTATGGCTACACCTTC. This encodes CASRQGISNYGYTF. The full variable domain, completed using reference TRBV2 and TRBJ1-2, is EPEVTQTPSHQVTQMGQEVILRCVPISNHLYFYWYRQILGQKVEFLVSFYNNEISEKSEIFDDQFSVERPDGSNFTLKIRSTKLEDSAMYFCASRQGISNYGYTFGSGTRLTVV.

The V gene is TRBV29-1, the J gene TRBJ2-2, with 7 bases matching TRBD2. V lost 6 bases and J lost 1; bases outside the gene matches: 8. In germline, CDR1 is SQVTM, CDR2 ANQGSEA. The CDR3 spans 15 residues. CDR3 region: CSVLGGTGNTGELFF. For the CDR3, the DNA is TGCAGCGTCCTGGGGGGGACCGGGAACACCGGGGAGCTGTTTTTT.

This clone appeared a few times. This chain links TRBV7-9 with TRBJ1-3, with TRBD1 identical over 7 bases. CDR1 SEHNR and CDR2 FQNEAQ come from the germline V gene (reference sequence). J was trimmed by 8 bases and V by 5 bases; bases with no gene match: 9. This CDR3 has 14 amino acids. The CDR3 DNA follows: TGTGCCAGCAGCGGAAACAGGGGTTGGGACACCATATATTTT. Residues: CASSGNRGWDTIYF. Filled out from reference TRBV7-9 and TRBJ1-3, the complete variable domain reads DTGVSQNPRHKITKRGQNVTFRCDPISEHNRLYWYRQTLGQGPEFLTYFQNEAQLEKSRLLSDRFSAERPKGSFSTLEIQRTEQGDSAMYLCASSGNRGWDTIYFGEGSWLTVV.

J is TRBJ1-2 and V is TRBV7-9; D gene ambiguous. V shed 5 bases and J shed 0 bases, with 13 bases lying between them. The V gene's germline CDR1 is SEHNR and CDR2 FQNEAQ (reference sequence). The CDR3 extends over 15 amino acids. CDR3 protein: CASSHPGEANYGYTF. The CDR3, as DNA: TGTGCCAGCAGCCACCCCGGAGAAGCTAACTATGGCTACACCTTC. The variable domain in full, with the rest retrieved from reference TRBV7-9 and TRBJ1-2, is DTGVSQNPRHKITKRGQNVTFRCDPISEHNRLYWYRQTLGQGPEFLTYFQNEAQLEKSRLLSDRFSAERPKGSFSTLEIQRTEQGDSAMYLCASSHPGEANYGYTFGSGTRLTVV.

This chain connects TRBV1 to TRBJ1-1. TRBV1 represents a pseudogene. CDR3 size: 14 residues. As DNA, the CDR3 is TGCACCAGCATCCAGTTCCGGGGGGGCACTGAAGCTTTCTTT. This sequence encodes CTSIQFRGGTEAFF.

The chain has TRBV6-1 and TRBJ1-2; 12 positions agree with TRBD1. Per the germline V gene, CDR1 is MNHNS and CDR2 is SASEGT. Losses at the gene ends were 0 bases for V and 5 bases for J; bases not matched to a gene: 4. The CDR3 runs 16 residues. CDR3 loop: CASSEAGTGGAYGYTF. The CDR3 DNA follows: TGTGCCAGCAGTGAAGCCGGGACAGGGGGCGCTTATGGCTACACCTTC.

V usage is TRBV9 and J usage is TRBJ2-1, with 12 positions matching TRBD2. Germline V gives CDR1 SGDLS, CDR2 YYNGEE. The CDR3 consists of 18 residues. V shed 3 bases and J 5 bases; nucleotides not matched to a gene: 12. In DNA form, the CDR3 reads TGTGCCAGCAGCGCCTATCGGACTAGCGGGGCACACAACAATGAGCAGTTCTTC. This gives the protein CASSAYRTSGAHNNEQFF.